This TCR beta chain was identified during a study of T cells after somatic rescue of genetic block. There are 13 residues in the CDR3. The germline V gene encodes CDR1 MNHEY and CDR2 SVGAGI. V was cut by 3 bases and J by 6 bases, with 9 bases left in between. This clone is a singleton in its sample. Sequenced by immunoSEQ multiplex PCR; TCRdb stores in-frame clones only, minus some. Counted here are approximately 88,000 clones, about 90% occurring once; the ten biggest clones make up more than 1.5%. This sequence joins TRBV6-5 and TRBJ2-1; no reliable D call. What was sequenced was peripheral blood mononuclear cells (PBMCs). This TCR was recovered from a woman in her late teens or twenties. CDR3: CASSYDLGNEQFF. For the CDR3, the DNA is TGTGCCAGCAGTTATGACTTGGGCAATGAGCAGTTCTTC.